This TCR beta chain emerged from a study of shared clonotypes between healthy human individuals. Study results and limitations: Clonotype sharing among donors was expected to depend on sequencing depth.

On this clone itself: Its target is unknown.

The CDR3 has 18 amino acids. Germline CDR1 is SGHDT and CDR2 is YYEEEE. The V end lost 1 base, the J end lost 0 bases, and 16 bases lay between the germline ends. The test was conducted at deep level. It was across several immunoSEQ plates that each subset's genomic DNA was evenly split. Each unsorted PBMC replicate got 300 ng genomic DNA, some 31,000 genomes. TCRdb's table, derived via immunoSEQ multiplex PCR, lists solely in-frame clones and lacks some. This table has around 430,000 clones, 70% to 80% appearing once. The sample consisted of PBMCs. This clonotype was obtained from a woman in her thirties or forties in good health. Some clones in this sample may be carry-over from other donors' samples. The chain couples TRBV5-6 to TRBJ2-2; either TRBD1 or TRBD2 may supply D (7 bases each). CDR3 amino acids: CASSLTGDYSANTGELFF. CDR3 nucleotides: TGTGCCAGCAGCTTGACAGGGGACTACTCCGCGAACACCGGGGAGCTGTTTTTT.